This paragraph reports one TCR beta chain. Repertoires were generated with immunoSEQ multiplex PCR, while TCRdb's copy carries only in-frame clones and drops some. The sample holds some 29,000 clones; 70% to 90% are singletons and the top ten take 3% to 4%. This specimen belongs to a study of control samples from healthy donors and cancer patients. V lost 2 bases to trimming and J lost 0 bases; unmatched junction nucleotides: 6. The CDR3 contains 16 residues. Germline CDR1 and CDR2: KGHSH and LQKENI. The sample taken for sequencing was formalin-fixed, paraffin-embedded tissue. The chain recombines TRBV18 with TRBJ1-1, with 7 bases that match TRBD1. The receptor comes from a female donor with melanoma. CDR3 loop: CASSPAAGTVNTEAFF. The CDR3, as DNA: TGTGCCAGCTCACCAGCCGCAGGGACAGTGAACACTGAAGCTTTCTTT.